Following are 8 T cell receptor beta chains from one sample sequenced in a study of a mutant IDH1 vaccine in newly diagnosed glioma. Assay used: immunoSEQ multiplex PCR; TCRdb lists only in-frame clones, some missing. The sample gives over 14,000 clones, 80% to 90% of which show up once; roughly 10% is in the top ten. Sample time point: baseline, week 1 (first vaccination visit). Treatment of the sample: pre-vaccination baseline after standard-of-care therapy. The material was PBMCs, obtained from a glioma patient treated with radiotherapy, temozolomide or both. The receptor set was obtained from a woman in her 40s with glioma. Some clones in this sample may be carry-over from other donors' samples.

This clone was observed once. The chain employs TRBV5-6 and TRBJ2-5; 14 bases line up with TRBD2. Germline V CDR1 and CDR2: SGHDT, YYEEEE. V shed 3 bases and J 2 bases; nucleotides not matched to a gene: 3. The CDR3 runs 16 residues. In DNA, the CDR3 is TGTGCCAGCAGCTCGGGGACTAGCGGGAGTCAAGAGACCCAGTACTTC. This codes for CASSSGTSGSQETQYF.

The genes are TRBV7-3 and TRBJ2-1; D gene unclear. Germline lookup yields CDR1 SGHTA and CDR2 FQGTGA. Trimming pared 2 bases from V and 6 bases from J, leaving 11 bases between. The CDR3 is 14 residues long. CDR3: CASSLSGPLNEQFF. For the CDR3, the DNA is TGTGCCAGCAGCTTATCGGGTCCCCTCAATGAGCAGTTCTTC. The full variable domain, its missing parts supplied by reference TRBV7-3 and TRBJ2-1, is GAGVSQTPSNKVTEKGKYVELRCDPISGHTALYWYRQSLGQGPEFLIYFQGTGAADDSGLPNDRFFAVRPEGSVSTLKIQRTERGDSAVYLCASSLSGPLNEQFFGPGTRLTVL.

V and J are TRBV27 and TRBJ1-2; a weak D match, TRBD1 (5 bases). CDR3 size: 14 residues. The ends were cut back, 2 bases at V and 8 bases at J, with 15 bases in the middle. Looked up from germline, CDR1 is MNHEY and CDR2 is SMNVEV (reference sequence). Written as DNA, the CDR3 is TGTGCCAGCAGTTTAAAAGGGGAAATAAAGGGCTACACCTTC. Its translation: CASSLKGEIKGYTF.

This clone was seen just once. The V call is TRBV29-1, the J call TRBJ2-5; D is undetermined. Germline V gives CDR1 SQVTM, CDR2 ANQGSEA. CDR3 length: 12 amino acids. V dropped 1 base and J dropped 5 bases, with 8 bases sitting between them. CDR3 DNA: TGCAGCGTTGAAGTCGGGTCGGAGACCCAGTACTTC. As protein: CSVEVGSETQYF.

The J gene is TRBJ1-5, the V gene TRBV19; TRBD1 might be the D (5 bases). Germline CDR1 is LNHDA and CDR2 is SQIVND (reference sequence). This CDR3 is built from 13 residues. With 10 bases removed from V and 4 bases from J, the gap between germline ends came to 14 bases. Written as DNA, the CDR3 is TGTGCCACCCTCGGGACTGGGAATCAGCCCCAGCATTTT. It translates to CATLGTGNQPQHF.

The gene calls are TRBV7-2 and TRBJ2-5; 9 bases are shared with TRBD2. This CDR3 region has 17 residues. Looked up from germline, CDR1 is SGHTA and CDR2 is FQGNSA. Trimming took 5 bases from V and 2 from J; bases not matched to a gene: 12. CDR3 loop: CASSQGGLAGYQETQYF. The CDR3 DNA reads as TGTGCCAGCAGCCAAGGTGGCCTAGCGGGGTATCAAGAGACCCAGTACTTC.

The CDR3 nucleotides are TGTGCCAGCAGCTGGGCGATCACCAACACTGAAGCTTTCTTT. This encodes CASSWAITNTEAFF. This rearrangement joins TRBV5-4 to TRBJ1-1; D gene unclear. The CDR3 consists of 14 residues. Germline CDR1 reads SGHNT; CDR2 reads YYREEE (reference sequence). With 3 bases removed from V and 2 bases from J, the gap between germline ends came to 11 bases.

V is TRBV2 and J is TRBJ2-1; tentatively, D is TRBD2 (6 bases). In germline, CDR1 is SNHLY, CDR2 FYNNEI. The CDR3 runs to 13 residues. V gave up 5 bases and J gave up 10 bases, with 15 bases separating them. CDR3 DNA sequence: TGTGCCAGCAGTCGATTCGAGGGGAGGGAGCAGTTCTTC. Translating gives CASSRFEGREQFF.